This T cell receptor beta chain was obtained from a study of CD8+CD57+ T cells in acquired aplastic anemia. Study-wide context: The sorted CD4+ and CD8+ cells yielded an average around 3.2 ug of DNA.

Germline CDR1 reads MGHDK; CDR2 reads SYGVNS. The CDR3 is 17 amino acids. The ends were cut back, 2 bases at V and 10 bases at J, with 25 bases in the middle. The template used for profiling TCR beta VDJ and CDR3 was genomic DNA. Using its own MiXCR run on the reads, TCRdb lists one record per CDR3 protein. The sample lists about 190,000 distinct CDR3 sequences; 50% to 55% were seen once. This rearrangement joins TRBV25-1 to TRBJ2-3; D might be TRBD2 (6 bases). This sequence was found in a human donor in good health, serving as a control. Sequences were obtained from sorted CD4+, CD8+, or CD8+CD57+ T cells (not recorded which) from PBMCs. CDR3 residues: CASSETPFRGEVGAQYF. The CDR3 nucleotides are TGTGCCAGCAGTGAAACTCCTTTTCGCGGGGAAGTAGGGGCGCAGTATTTT.